This is a list of T cell receptor beta chains from one sample in a study of response to subunit inactivated influenza vaccine. From the RT-PCR reads, TCRdb called clonotypes with MiXCR, one entry per CDR3 protein. The sample includes roughly 620,000 distinct CDR3 sequences, around 10% of them seen just once. These data are also associated with another study on T cells expressing NK-cell markers.

Sequences were derived from PBMCs from blood, sampled on the day of vaccination. Source of these receptors: a man aged 45-65 years who received an inactivated influenza vaccine. CDR3s include the opening cysteine and the closing phenylalanine or tryptophan.

v_gene,j_gene,CDR3aa
TRBV3-1,TRBJ2-2,CASSQALATGELFF
TRBV6-1,TRBJ2-1,CASSGSGTSHEQFF
TRBV4-1,TRBJ2-7,CASSRLPVELISYEQYF
TRBV4-3,TRBJ1-5,CASSRSTGGNQPQHF
TRBV4-3,TRBJ2-2,CASSQMSWTGELFF
TRBV5-1,TRBJ2-5,CASSLMVNSGRYETQYF
TRBV12-3/TRBV12-4,TRBJ2-5,CASSPPGTSKETQYF
TRBV12-3/TRBV12-4,TRBJ2-1,CASRGTGSAAYNEQFF
TRBV7-8,TRBJ2-1,CASSLVVRGSSYNEQFF
TRBV4-3,TRBJ2-5,CASSPRDRGWETQYF
TRBV28,TRBJ2-7,CASSFRAGIYEQYF
TRBV24-1,TRBJ2-3,CATSDGLGQGYTDTQYF
TRBV5-1,TRBJ2-2,CASKDRALFTGELFF
TRBV20-1,TRBJ2-3,CSARRTSGSTDTQYF
TRBV7-6,TRBJ2-5,CASSSGTGRGETQYF
TRBV20-1,TRBJ2-2,CSASDGDTGELFF
TRBV28,TRBJ2-7,CASRADESYEQYF
TRBV7-8,TRBJ2-7,CASSSFLAGGYEQYF
TRBV20-1,TRBJ2-1,CSAKGGGLRSYNEQFF
TRBV20-1,TRBJ1-1,CSGGPVGSRRTEAFF
TRBV7-9,TRBJ2-7,CASSGTEFSYEQYF
TRBV5-5,TRBJ2-7,CASILGPVSSYEQYF
TRBV3-1,TRBJ2-1,CASSQDSGQVYNEQFF
TRBV7-2,TRBJ2-5,CASSSTSGSAETQYF
TRBV7-9,TRBJ2-3,CASSLPDHTQYF
TRBV12-3/TRBV12-4,TRBJ2-3,CASSFSWRVLTDTQYF
TRBV5-1,TRBJ2-1,CASSALAGGYYNEQFF
TRBV12-3/TRBV12-4,TRBJ2-6,CASRQTGGGPGANVLTF
TRBV3-1,TRBJ2-5,CASSQEGTSGTF
TRBV29-1,TRBJ2-5,CSVERRETQYF